The entry below describes one T cell receptor (beta chain). This sample is part of a study of blood T cell repertoires in COVID-19. There are 12 residues in the CDR3. V was pared by 6 bases and J by 6 bases, with 9 bases between. Authors' processing steps: Scientists estimated how many nucleated cells there were by amplifying reference gene primers. Clones were sequenced by immunoSEQ multiplex PCR, and TCRdb holds only the in-frame ones, with some missing. The D gene and trimming were derived from the DNA, and the V and J assignments and clone size from that table. In the table there are under 150,000 clones, approximately 85% of which are singletons.

The chain links TRBV12-3 or TRBV12-4 to TRBJ1-5, with unresolved D. The sample was peripheral blood. The sequence derives from a human donor in a cohort sampled during active COVID-19. For the CDR3, the DNA is TGTGCCAGCAGCCGTTCCTTTCAGCCCCAGCATTTT. Translation: CASSRSFQPQHF.